This note documents a single T cell receptor (beta chain) sequence. Germline V lookup: CDR1 MNHEY, CDR2 SVGEGT. Trimming cost V 2 bases and J 5 bases; bases outside gene matches: 14. The CDR3 is 17 residues long. This record belongs to a study of blood T cell repertoires in COVID-19. In the study overall: COVID-19 samples collected from the United States, Italy and Spain covered acute and convalescent phases.

Study processing details: Reference gene primer amplification in the assay estimated nucleated cell counts. This table comes from immunoSEQ multiplex PCR, and its TCRdb copy is limited to in-frame clones, with some not included. The DNA was the basis for D and trimming; V, J and clone size are from that table. This sample has tens of thousands of clones; less than 85% occur once, and the top ten carry around 5.8%. Sequencing was performed on peripheral blood. The V gene is TRBV6-2 or TRBV6-3, the J gene TRBJ2-7, with TRBD2 identical over 8 bases. The clonotype comes from an elderly woman with active or convalescent COVID-19. This CDR3 is CASSYDLLAEGSDEQYF. The CDR3 region has the DNA TGTGCCAGCAGTTACGATTTACTAGCGGAGGGCTCGGACGAGCAGTACTTC.